This T cell receptor beta chain was observed in a study of blood T cell repertoires in COVID-19. About the research overall: Researchers got acute and convalescent COVID-19 samples from the United States, Italy and Spain.

In the original processing: Amplification of reference gene primers was used by the study to estimate nucleated cell counts. Sequencing was performed with immunoSEQ multiplex PCR; in TCRdb, only in-frame clones are kept and a portion is missing. The V and J calls and clone size are taken from that table; D and trimming were inferred from the DNA. Here the sample spans roughly 120,000 clones, approximately 81% being singletons. Trimming cost V 3 bases and J 4 bases; bases outside gene matches: 9. Germline CDR1 reads SGHTA; CDR2 reads FQGNSA. This CDR3 contains 17 residues. This clonotype originated in a human donor in a cohort sampled during active COVID-19. V is TRBV7-2 and J is TRBJ2-5, with TRBD2 identical over 12 bases. The sequencing input was peripheral blood. In nucleotides, the CDR3 is TGTGCCAGCAGCTTTGCTAGCGGGGGGGCGGGGTTAGAGACCCAGTACTTC. It translates to CASSFASGGAGLETQYF.